This T cell receptor (beta chain) originates from a study of PD-L1 blockade in urothelial cancer. The overall study: Starting in about 2014, patients were given atezolizumab (1,200 mg intravenously every 3 weeks). In terms of prior chemotherapy, patients had received 0 to 3 regimens. Whole-study findings and limits: When measured at 3 weeks, tumor-associated blood clones expanded more in durable-benefit patients.

CDR3 length: 12 amino acids. Germline CDR1 SQVTM, CDR2 ANQGSEA. V was shortened by 4 bases and J by 1 base, with 7 bases between the two germline ends. TCRdb's copy holds only in-frame clones and misses some; the assay was immunoSEQ multiplex PCR. The sample shows 25,000 to 30,000 clones, over 80% of them seen only once. Turning to this clone: The antigen is unknown.

This specimen consisted of PBMCs, obtained around atezolizumab (anti-PD-L1) treatment. The chain recombines TRBV29-1 with TRBJ2-5; the D gene is possibly TRBD2 (5 bases). The TCR originated in a man aged 50 or older with urothelial cancer. The CDR3 coding sequence is TGCAGCGTTGTCCGGGGCCAAGAGACCCAGTACTTC. Translating gives CSVVRGQETQYF.